This T cell receptor beta chain was sequenced during a study of T cells expressing NK-cell markers. Whole-study context: Researchers got TCR beta repertoires out of sorted CD3+CD56+NKG2C+, CD3+CD56+NKG2C- and CD3+CD56-NKG2C+ T cells.

Synthesis of TCR beta cDNA relied on 5'RACE template switching carrying UMIs. From the 5' RACE reads, TCRdb lists one entry per CDR3 protein and no DNA. Seen in this sample are 5,000 to 6,000 distinct CDR3 sequences; the ten most common clones hold roughly 14%. Overall study findings and caveats: Several donors likewise had their CD3+CD56-NKG2C+ fraction led by these clonotypes.

The CDR3 covers 13 residues. Germline V gives CDR1 DFQATT, CDR2 SNEGSKA (reference sequence). This clonotype shows up as medium-sized by frequency. Its antigen remains unidentified. The rearrangement uses TRBV20-1 and TRBJ2-5. This clonotype originated in a man aged 18 to 29 in good health. Specimen: blood T cells: a sorted CD56 or NKG2C T cell subset, CD4+ or CD8+ T cells, or bulk PBMC T cells (not recorded which). CDR3 in amino acids: CSAVLRNQETQYF.